These T cell receptor beta chains were read from a single sample in a study of shared clonotypes between healthy human individuals. Here immunoSEQ multiplex PCR was the method, and the copy in TCRdb shows in-frame clones only, minus some. The sample lists some 1.5 million clones; 95% to 97% were seen once. Sequences were obtained from naive CD4+ T cells sorted from blood. Receptors were obtained from a man younger than 40 in good health. The CDR3 runs from the conserved cysteine through the conserved F or W. D genes are given only for firm matches. Some rows have no size entry. The others give once, few or many, or a class for an expanded clone.

j_call v_call d_call clone_size cdr3_aa cdr3_nt
TRBJ2-1 TRBV7-9 . . CASSRRVDNEQFF TGTGCCAGCAGTAGGCGCGTCGACAATGAGCAGTTCTTC
TRBJ2-3 TRBV27 TRBD2 . CASSLSGREASTDTQYF TGTGCCAGCAGTTTATCGGGGAGGGAGGCTAGCACAGATACGCAGTATTTT
TRBJ2-7 TRBV6-5 . . CASKLGQISYEQYF TGTGCCAGCAAACTAGGGCAGATCTCCTACGAGCAGTACTTC
TRBJ2-1 TRBV7-8 TRBD2 . CASSTTSGSYNEQFF TGTGCCAGCAGCACTACTAGCGGGAGTTACAATGAGCAGTTCTTC
TRBJ2-2 TRBV5-1 . . CASSLDVGELFF TGCGCCAGCAGCTTGGACGTCGGGGAGCTGTTTTTT
TRBJ2-2 TRBV28 . . CASSLSGANTGELFF TGTGCCAGCAGTTTATCAGGTGCGAACACCGGGGAGCTGTTTTTT
TRBJ2-1 TRBV6-5 TRBD1 . CASSYGQGPYNEQFF TGTGCCAGCAGTTATGGACAGGGCCCCTACAATGAGCAGTTCTTC
TRBJ2-1 TRBV2 TRBD2 . CASKAGVSYNEQFF TGTGCCAGCAAGGCGGGAGTCTCATACAATGAGCAGTTCTTC
TRBJ2-1 TRBV7-8 . . CASSSSGGLLRGPYNEQFF TGTGCCAGCAGCTCAAGTGGGGGGCTACTCAGAGGCCCATACAATGAGCAGTTCTTC
TRBJ1-5 TRBV28 TRBD1 once CASSQRTGIGNQPQHF TGTGCCAGCAGTCAAAGGACAGGGATTGGTAATCAGCCCCAGCATTTT
TRBJ2-7 TRBV9 . once CASSVGARGTYEQYF TGTGCCAGCAGCGTGGGTGCCAGGGGAACCTACGAGCAGTACTTC
TRBJ1-1 TRBV29-1 . once CSVEDLTVLDLGAFF TGCAGCGTTGAAGATCTTACAGTACTAGACCTCGGAGCTTTCTTT
TRBJ1-5 TRBV10-2 . . CASSGGVSNQPQHF TGCGCCAGCAGCGGAGGGGTTAGCAATCAGCCCCAGCATTTT
TRBJ2-7 TRBV11-2 . . CASSLFGRNYEQYF TGTGCCAGCAGCTTATTTGGCAGAAACTACGAGCAGTACTTC
TRBJ2-3 TRBV10-3 TRBD2 . CAISGGEGTDTQYF TGTGCCATCAGCGGGGGGGAGGGAACAGATACGCAGTATTTT
TRBJ2-1 TRBV5-1 TRBD1 . CASSQQGSYNEQFF TGCGCCAGCAGTCAACAGGGGTCCTACAATGAGCAGTTCTTC